This TCR beta chain was sequenced for a study of CXCR3-negative and CXCR3-positive naive CD8 T cells. Overall study findings and caveats: Upon cryopreservation, CXCR3 expression partially decreased, and most assays used fresh PBMCs. The study found more hydrophobic TRB CDR3s in CXCR3-positive naive cells than in CXCR3-negative naive cells.

This clonotype is identified as medium-sized from frequency. The antigen is not known. This CDR3 spans 15 amino acids. The germline CDR1 and CDR2 sequences are MNHNS and SASEGT. The authors gated naive CD8+ T cells as CD45RO-CCR7+CD27+CD95-. UMI-tagged TRB cDNA libraries were built via 5' RACE. Reanalyzing the 5' RACE reads, TCRdb keeps one entry per CDR3 protein, without DNA. The listing records thousands of distinct CDR3 sequences. Sequencing was performed on naive CXCR3- CD8+ T cells from blood. The sample's subset: CD45RO-CCR7+CD27+CD95- naive CD8+ T cells lacking CXCR3 (TNR3-). The chain has TRBV6-1 and TRBJ2-7; as DNA is missing, the TRBD2 call by TCRdb cannot be tested. The sequence was obtained from a human donor in good health. Some clones in this sample may be carry-over from other donors' samples. CDR3 amino acids: CASSEFGGLPHEQYF.